The entry that follows covers one T cell receptor beta chain sequence. These data are taken from a study of ipilimumab plus nivolumab after autologous stem cell transplantation. Checkpoint therapy with ipilimumab 1 mg/kg began 14 to 28 days after transplant. Clones were read by immunoSEQ multiplex PCR, and TCRdb kept only the in-frame ones, dropping some. This table has over 80,000 clones, over 80% appearing once. The sequenced sample was PBMCs, obtained in a trial of ipilimumab plus nivolumab as post-transplant consolidation. This sequence was found in a male donor with diffuse large B-cell lymphoma.

The CDR3 bases are TGTGCCAGCAGTGACGTAACTCCCGAGGGCTACAATGAGCAGTTCTTC. Its protein product is CASSDVTPEGYNEQFF. The rearrangement uses TRBV6-4 and TRBJ2-1; perhaps TRBD2 as D (5 bases). The CDR3 has 16 residues. The ends were cut back, 2 bases at V and 3 bases at J, with 14 bases in the middle. Germline V gene lookup returns CDR1 MRHNA and CDR2 SNTAGT.